This T cell receptor beta chain comes out of a study of blood T cell repertoires in COVID-19. Study summary: From the United States, Italy and Spain came samples of acute and convalescent COVID-19.

In the original workflow: Scientists estimated how many nucleated cells there were by amplifying reference gene primers. The repertoire was sequenced with immunoSEQ multiplex PCR; TCRdb's copy has only in-frame clones and lacks some. The V and J calls and clone size come from that table; D and trimming were worked out from the DNA. Of 100,000 or so clones listed, about 87% are singletons. Germline V gives CDR1 SEHNR, CDR2 FQNEAQ (reference sequence). With 6 bases clipped from V and 6 bases from J, the junction kept 4 bases outside the gene matches. The CDR3 extends over 12 amino acids. The TCR sequence derives from a woman aged 25 to 39 with acute or convalescent COVID-19. The sequencing input was peripheral blood. V gene TRBV7-9 combines with J gene TRBJ2-7; 8 nucleotides line up with TRBD1. CDR3 coding DNA: TGTGCCAGCAGTCTCAGGGGGCGCGAGCAGTACTTC. This codes for CASSLRGREQYF.